The rows below give T cell receptor beta chains drawn from one sample of a study of T cells in localized non-small cell lung cancer. Produced via immunoSEQ multiplex PCR; TCRdb's table is partial and in-frame only. The data contain around 29,000 clones, approximately 78% of them singletons. The sample consisted of peripheral blood, taken before any cancer treatment. The source is a male donor older than 55 with stage II squamous cell lung carcinoma. CDR3s include the opening cysteine and the closing phenylalanine or tryptophan. D genes are given only for firm matches. Clone size is shown for a subset of rows, as once, few, many or a class of expanded clone.

j_call clone_size v_call d_call cdr3_aa cdr3_nt
TRBJ1-2 . TRBV18 . CASSPEGGHYGYTF TGTGCCAGCTCACCAGAGGGCGGACACTATGGCTACACCTTC
TRBJ2-3 . TRBV13 . CASSPDRFLFGTDTQYF TGTGCCAGCAGCCCGGACAGATTTCTATTTGGCACAGATACGCAGTATTTT
TRBJ1-1 . TRBV29-1 . CSVQAPNTEAFF TGCAGCGTTCAGGCGCCGAACACTGAAGCTTTCTTT
TRBJ2-7 . TRBV13 TRBD2 CASSTTSGGYEQYF TGTGCCAGCAGCACGACTAGCGGGGGTTACGAGCAGTACTTC
TRBJ2-1 few TRBV27 TRBD2 CASSFRGDEQFF TGTGCCAGCAGTTTTCGGGGGGATGAGCAGTTCTTC
TRBJ1-2 . TRBV5-4 . CASSLARAGYGYTF TGTGCCAGCAGCCTGGCTCGGGCTGGTTATGGCTACACCTTC
TRBJ1-4 . TRBV15 . CATSRDGGATNEKLFF TGTGCCACCAGCAGAGACGGTGGTGCAACTAATGAAAAACTGTTTTTT
TRBJ1-1 few TRBV27 . CASRTGNTEAFF TGTGCCAGCAGGACAGGGAACACTGAAGCTTTCTTT
TRBJ2-5 . TRBV5-1 . CASSLPSKETQYF TGCGCCAGCAGCTTGCCCAGCAAAGAGACCCAGTACTTC
TRBJ2-7 . TRBV5-4 . CASSSGGLAGGEQYF TGTGCCAGCAGCTCGGGGGGCCTGGCGGGTGGGGAGCAGTACTTC
TRBJ1-1 . TRBV27 . CASSLSGSTEAFF TGTGCCAGCAGTTTATCAGGGAGCACTGAAGCTTTCTTT
TRBJ1-5 . TRBV6-1 . CASSEAPNSNQPQHF TGTGCCAGCAGTGAAGCGCCCAATAGCAATCAGCCCCAGCATTTT
TRBJ1-4 few TRBV5-4 . CASSLAGGANEKLFF TGTGCCAGCAGCTTGGCCGGGGGAGCTAATGAAAAACTGTTTTTT
TRBJ1-1 . TRBV5-6 . CASSLNRIGEAFF TGTGCCAGCAGCTTGAATCGGATCGGTGAAGCTTTCTTT
TRBJ2-2 once TRBV7-8 . CASSLALDTGELFF TGTGCCAGCAGCTTAGCCTTAGACACCGGGGAGCTGTTTTTT
TRBJ1-1 . TRBV7-8 . CASSLGGGGSTEAFF TGTGCCAGCAGCTTAGGGGGAGGCGGAAGCACTGAAGCTTTCTTT
TRBJ2-7 once TRBV29-1 TRBD2 CSVEGPAGGLYEQYF TGCAGCGTTGAAGGACCAGCGGGAGGGCTCTACGAGCAGTACTTC
TRBJ2-1 . TRBV2 TRBD2 CASKAGLFRLFF TGTGCCAGCAAAGCGGGACTGTTCCGGTTGTTCTTC
TRBJ2-5 . TRBV10-1 . CASSLEDPRYF TGCGCCAGCAGTTTGGAGGACCCGCGGTACTTC
TRBJ2-5 . TRBV10-2 . CASSELGKTQYF TGCGCCAGCAGTGAACTAGGGAAGACCCAGTACTTC
TRBJ2-3 . TRBV5-4 . CASSWGMGADTQYF TGTGCCAGCAGCTGGGGAATGGGCGCAGATACGCAGTATTTT
TRBJ2-5 few TRBV29-1 . CSVVWALGETQYF TGCAGCGTTGTATGGGCTCTTGGAGAGACCCAGTACTTC
TRBJ1-5 . TRBV5-8 TRBD1 CASSTGPGGDQPQHF TGTGCCAGCAGCACCGGGCCAGGGGGCGATCAGCCCCAGCATTTT
TRBJ2-7 . TRBV27 . CASMRNNKLQDEQYF TGTGCCAGCATGAGAAATAACAAATTACAGGACGAGCAGTACTTC
TRBJ2-1 once TRBV7-3 TRBD2 CASSIIPGLASGNEQFF TGTGCCAGCAGCATTATCCCGGGACTAGCATCCGGCAATGAGCAGTTCTTC
TRBJ1-1 . TRBV19 . CASSHQVVNQRAEAFF TGTGCCAGTAGTCATCAGGTCGTCAACCAGAGGGCTGAAGCTTTCTTT
TRBJ1-6 few TRBV4-1 . CASSQETQNSPLHF TGCGCCAGCAGCCAAGAGACCCAGAATTCACCCCTCCACTTT
TRBJ2-1 . TRBV18 . CASSPMDEQFF TGTGCCAGCTCACCAATGGATGAGCAGTTCTTC
TRBJ2-5 . TRBV5-4 . CASHLAGSRETQYF TGTGCCAGCCATCTGGCAGGGAGCCGTGAGACCCAGTACTTC